These T cell receptor beta chains were read from a single sample in a study of CD39 and CD103 CD8 tumor-infiltrating T cells. Profiling relied on immunoSEQ multiplex PCR, and the TCRdb table lists in-frame clones only, not all of them. The sample contains fewer than 4,000 clones, roughly 63% of which appear only once. The sample was CD39- CD103- CD8+ T cells sorted from the tumor. The receptors were sampled from a human donor with head and neck squamous cell carcinoma. The CDR3 runs from the conserved cysteine through the conserved F or W. D genes are given only for firm matches. Not every row has a clone size; where given, it reads once, few, many or a size class.

abundance,v_gene,j_gene,d_gene,CDR3nt,CDR3aa
medium-sized,TRBV4-3,TRBJ1-1,TRBD1,TGCGCCAGCAGCCAAGATTCAGGGGGGAACACTGAAGCTTTCTTT,CASSQDSGGNTEAFF
-,TRBV5-1,TRBJ2-7,-,TGCGCCAGCAGCCTGGAGGCGGTGTGGGGGCCCTACGAGCAGTACTTC,CASSLEAVWGPYEQYF
-,TRBV5-4,TRBJ2-1,TRBD2,TGTGCCAGCAGCTTGGTAGCGGGGGATAACAATGAGCAGTTCTTC,CASSLVAGDNNEQFF
-,TRBV27,TRBJ2-1,TRBD2,TGTGCCAGCAGAAGCGGGGGGATAGTTAATGAGCAGTTCTTC,CASRSGGIVNEQFF
-,TRBV5-4,TRBJ2-7,TRBD1,TGTGCCAGCAGCTCCCCAGGACAGGGGGTCTACGAGCAGTACTTC,CASSSPGQGVYEQYF
large,TRBV4-1,TRBJ2-7,-,TGCGCCAGCAGCCAAGGAGGGGGTTACGAGCAGTACTTC,CASSQGGGYEQYF
-,TRBV7-9,TRBJ2-2,-,TGTGCCAGCAGCTTAAACACCGGGGAGCTGTTTTTT,CASSLNTGELFF
-,TRBV4-3,TRBJ1-6,TRBD1,TGCGCCAGCAGCCAAAACCGACAGGGGGCGAGTTCACCCCTCCACTTT,CASSQNRQGASSPLHF
-,TRBV27,TRBJ2-7,-,TGTGCCAGCAGTTCCTGGGCGGTGGGCGACGAGCAGTACTTC,CASSSWAVGDEQYF
large,TRBV10-2,TRBJ2-2,-,TGCGCCAGCAGCCCCGGGAACGGGGAGCTGTTTTTT,CASSPGNGELFF
-,TRBV28,TRBJ1-2,TRBD1,TGTGCCAGCAGTTCATTTTACGGGACAGATGAGGGCTACACCTTC,CASSSFYGTDEGYTF
-,TRBV27,TRBJ1-5,-,TGTGCCAGCAGTCTCTTGGGCGGGGATAATAGCAATCAGCCCCAGCATTTT,CASSLLGGDNSNQPQHF
few,TRBV28,TRBJ2-2,-,TGTGCCAGCAGTTTGGATGTGGTGAGCACCGGGGAGCTGTTTTTT,CASSLDVVSTGELFF
-,TRBV28,TRBJ2-3,TRBD1,TGTGCCAGCAGGGGGACAGGGGTTGAAGATACGCAGTATTTT,CASRGTGVEDTQYF
-,TRBV30,TRBJ2-7,-,TGTGCCTGCAGGGGCGTCTACGAGCAGTACTTC,CACRGVYEQYF
-,TRBV28,TRBJ1-2,-,TGTGCCAGCAGCAATACTTATGGCTACACCTTC,CASSNTYGYTF
-,TRBV10-1,TRBJ1-2,-,TGCGCCAGCAGTGAAACAGGTAGGAGAAACTATGGCTACACCTTC,CASSETGRRNYGYTF
-,TRBV9,TRBJ2-7,-,TGTGCCAGCAGCACCGGACAGGGAGGGCTTGTTGACGAGCAGTACTTC,CASSTGQGGLVDEQYF
medium-sized,TRBV7-2,TRBJ2-7,TRBD2,TGTGCCAGCACGGGCGGGGGGGCCTGGAACGAGCAGTACTTC,CASTGGGAWNEQYF
-,TRBV5-6,TRBJ2-7,-,TGTGCCAGCAGCTTGGCCAATCTTCCCTACGAGCAGTACTTC,CASSLANLPYEQYF
few,TRBV11-2,TRBJ2-3,-,TGTGCCAGCAGCGCCTTTGGCCGTAGCACAGATACGCAGTATTTT,CASSAFGRSTDTQYF
-,TRBV27,TRBJ1-2,-,TGTGCCAGCAGTTTAGTTGGGGGCCCCTATGGCTACACCTTC,CASSLVGGPYGYTF
large,TRBV7-9,TRBJ1-2,-,TGTGCCAGCAGGGGTGATTTCTATGGCTACACCTTC,CASRGDFYGYTF
-,TRBV19,TRBJ2-2,-,TGTGCCAGTAATCAGGGGCCCGGGGAGCTGTTTTTT,CASNQGPGELFF
few,TRBV10-3,TRBJ1-2,TRBD1,TGTGCCATCAGTGAGAAAGGGGACAGAGTACCCTATGGCTACACCTTC,CAISEKGDRVPYGYTF
once,TRBV27,TRBJ1-2,-,TGTGCCAGCAGTTTATCGACGGGGGCTCAAGGCTACACCTTC,CASSLSTGAQGYTF
large,TRBV7-8,TRBJ2-2,-,TGTGCCAGCAGCTTAGGAGGGGGGCAAGTCACCGGGGAGCTGTTTTTT,CASSLGGGQVTGELFF
-,TRBV9,TRBJ1-6,TRBD1,TGTGCCAGCAGTCAAGCCGGGACAGGGGGAACACCCCTCCACTTT,CASSQAGTGGTPLHF
-,TRBV5-1,TRBJ2-7,-,TGCGCCAGCAGCTTCTTCCCCCAAGAGGGTTCAAACCACGAGCAGTACTTC,CASSFFPQEGSNHEQYF
-,TRBV7-9,TRBJ2-7,TRBD2,TGTGCCAGCAGCCCCGGACTAGCGGGGGGTTCCTACGAGCAGTACTTC,CASSPGLAGGSYEQYF
-,TRBV7-2,TRBJ2-7,TRBD1,TGTGCCAGCAGTTTACACCAGGGGGCCTACGAGCAGTACTTC,CASSLHQGAYEQYF
-,TRBV7-9,TRBJ1-4,TRBD1,TGTGCCAGCAGCGGGACAGGGGAAAAACTGTTTTTT,CASSGTGEKLFF
once,TRBV13,TRBJ2-1,TRBD1,TGTGCCAGCAGCCCGACCACAGGGGGAAAAGACAATGAGCAGTTCTTC,CASSPTTGGKDNEQFF
few,TRBV5-4,TRBJ2-7,TRBD1,TGTGCCAGCAGCGCCCGGGACAGGGTATTGGAGCAGTACTTC,CASSARDRVLEQYF
-,TRBV19,TRBJ1-5,-,TGTGCCAGTAGTTGGGGAGGGGCTAACAATCAGCCCCAGCATTTT,CASSWGGANNQPQHF
once,TRBV7-8,TRBJ2-1,TRBD1,TGCGCCAGCAGCCAAGCCGCCTACTCAGGGGGCGAGCAGTTCTTC,CASSQAAYSGGEQFF
few,TRBV6-4,TRBJ2-1,TRBD2,TGTGCCAGCAGTGACTCGATGGGGGGGGGCTACAATGAGCAGTTCTTC,CASSDSMGGGYNEQFF
-,TRBV5-5,TRBJ1-1,TRBD1,TGTGCCAGCAGCTTGCAGGGGGACACTGAAGCTTTCTTT,CASSLQGDTEAFF
-,TRBV28,TRBJ1-5,TRBD1,TGTGCCAGCAGACGGGACAGCTTTCCAAATCAGCCCCAGCATTTT,CASRRDSFPNQPQHF
-,TRBV20-1,TRBJ1-2,-,TGCAGTGCTAGAGATCGGTGGCAATACTTC,CSARDRWQYF
-,TRBV4-1,TRBJ2-2,-,TGCGCCAGCAGCCAAGACCAGACAGGACGTGCCGGGGAGCTGTTTTTT,CASSQDQTGRAGELFF
-,TRBV7-9,TRBJ1-4,-,TGTGCCAGCAGCTTAGAGGCAGGCGGCACTAATGAAAAACTGTTTTTT,CASSLEAGGTNEKLFF
-,TRBV5-4,TRBJ2-7,-,TGTGCCAGCAGCGGCTTTGTAATGGACGGGGTGCCCTACGAGCAGTACTTC,CASSGFVMDGVPYEQYF
few,TRBV5-8,TRBJ2-2,-,TGTGCCAGCAGCTTGTCAGGGGAGTACACCGGGGAGCTGTTTTTT,CASSLSGEYTGELFF
-,TRBV9,TRBJ1-1,-,TGTGCCAGCAGCCCTCCCCGAGGAAGCACTGAAGCTTTCTTT,CASSPPRGSTEAFF
-,TRBV27,TRBJ1-5,TRBD1,TGTGCCAGCAGGGCCGGGACAGCTAACAATCAGCCCCAGCATTTT,CASRAGTANNQPQHF
large,TRBV4-3,TRBJ1-1,-,TGCGCCAGCAGCCAAGATCCCCGGGAGGGAGGTGACACTGAAGCTTTCTTT,CASSQDPREGGDTEAFF
once,TRBV9,TRBJ1-2,TRBD1,TGTGCCAGCAGCCTTATGACGGGACAGGACTATGGCTACACCTTC,CASSLMTGQDYGYTF
-,TRBV7-1,TRBJ2-7,-,TGTGCCAGCAGCCCTCGGACAGTCTCGTCCTACGAGCAGTACTTC,CASSPRTVSSYEQYF
-,TRBV4-3,TRBJ2-2,-,TGCGCCAGCAGCCATTTCCCCCTCCAGGACGGCGACACCGGGGAGCTGTTTTTT,CASSHFPLQDGDTGELFF